The entry below gives a single T cell receptor beta chain sequence along with its context. All trial patients relapsed after autologous stem cell transplantation. This entry is derived from a study of PD-1 blockade in classical Hodgkin lymphoma. Method: immunoSEQ multiplex PCR; TCRdb's copy keeps in-frame clones and lacks some. In the table there are 75,000 to 100,000 clones, roughly 80% of which are singletons. The CDR3 totals 14 residues. Looked up from germline, CDR1 is MNHEY and CDR2 is SVGAGI. The trim removed 2 bases at V and 5 bases at J, leaving 2 bases unmatched. The receptor was derived from a human donor with classical Hodgkin lymphoma. The sequencing used peripheral blood mononuclear cells (PBMCs), collected before the second cycle of nivolumab. This sequence joins TRBV6-5 and TRBJ2-5, with 10 nucleotides matching TRBD2. The CDR3 nucleotides read TGTGCCAGCAGTTACCTAGCGGGAGTTGAGACCCAGTACTTC. This translates into CASSYLAGVETQYF.